This TCR beta chain was retrieved from a study of pediatric ulcerative colitis. Each sample received Survey-level depth of up to 500,000 reads. Profiling relied on immunoSEQ multiplex PCR, and the TCRdb table lists in-frame clones only, not all of them. The repertoire holds tens of thousands of clones, 71% seen once, with roughly a sixth in the top ten. The CDR3 extends over 15 amino acids. The ends lost 8 bases at V and 2 bases at J; junction bases unmatched: 7. Germline V gene data show CDR1 as LNHDA and CDR2 as SQIVND (reference sequence). One to two pinch biopsies were taken from the rectum during colonoscopy.

The receptor's source is a boy aged 10-17 years with severe ulcerative colitis. Sequencing was carried out using gut tissue. The genes are TRBV19 and TRBJ2-3, with 10 bases matching TRBD1. CDR3 loop: CASGRDRGPTDTQYF. CDR3 in DNA: TGTGCCAGTGGACGGGACAGGGGCCCCACAGATACGCAGTATTTT.